The TCR beta chain described here comes from a study of CD8 T cells in ankylosing spondylitis. The V and J ends lost 0 bases and 2 bases respectively, with 2 bases between them. The CDR3 spans 13 residues. The germline V gene has CDR1 SGHTA and CDR2 FQGNSA. Study-wide results and caveats: Reportedly, disease-linked clones are significantly enriched in ankylosing spondylitis patients' matched synovial fluid. Relatively rare in peripheral blood, disease-linked clones were also CD8+. Ankylosing spondylitis blood appeared to be characterized by a TCR beta motif of roughly eight highly homologous variants.

This clonotype was picked up many times. Its target is not known. TCRdb re-called the 5' RACE reads through MiXCR, storing one row per CDR3 protein. The sample yields more than 650,000 distinct CDR3 sequences, 12% seen once. This chain joins TRBV7-2 and TRBJ1-5, with unresolved D. Sequencing input: blood, either unsorted or a sorted T cell fraction (not recorded which). This receptor was identified in a male donor with ankylosing spondylitis. CDR3 in DNA: TGTGCCAGCAGCTTAGCACGCAATCAGCCCCAGCATTTT. Its protein product is CASSLARNQPQHF.